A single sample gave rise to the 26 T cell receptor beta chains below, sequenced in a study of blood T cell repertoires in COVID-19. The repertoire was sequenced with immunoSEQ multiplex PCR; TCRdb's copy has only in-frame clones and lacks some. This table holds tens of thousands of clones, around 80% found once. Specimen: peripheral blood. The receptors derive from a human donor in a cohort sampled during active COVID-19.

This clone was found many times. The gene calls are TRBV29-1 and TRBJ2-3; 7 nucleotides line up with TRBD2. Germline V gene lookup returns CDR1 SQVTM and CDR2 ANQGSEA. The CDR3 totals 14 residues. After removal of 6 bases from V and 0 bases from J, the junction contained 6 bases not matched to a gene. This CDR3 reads CSVGTTSSTDTQYF. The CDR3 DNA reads TGCAGCGTCGGGACTACATCTAGCACAGATACGCAGTATTTT.

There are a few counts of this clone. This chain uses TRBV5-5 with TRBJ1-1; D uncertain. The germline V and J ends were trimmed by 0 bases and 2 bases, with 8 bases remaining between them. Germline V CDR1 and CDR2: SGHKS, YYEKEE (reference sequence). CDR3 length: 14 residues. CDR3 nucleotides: TGTGCCAGCAGCTTGGTGGGCTCCAACACTGAAGCTTTCTTT. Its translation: CASSLVGSNTEAFF.

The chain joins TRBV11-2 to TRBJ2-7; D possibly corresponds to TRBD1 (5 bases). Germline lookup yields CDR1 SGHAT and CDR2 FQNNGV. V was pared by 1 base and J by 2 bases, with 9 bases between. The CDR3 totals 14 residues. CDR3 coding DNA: TGTGCCAGCAGCTTAGGGACATTGCCCTACGAGCAGTACTTC. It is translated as CASSLGTLPYEQYF.

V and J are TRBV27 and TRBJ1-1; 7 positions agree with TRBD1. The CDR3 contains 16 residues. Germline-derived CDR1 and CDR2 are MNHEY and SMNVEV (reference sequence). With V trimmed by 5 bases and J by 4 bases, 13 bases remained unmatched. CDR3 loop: CASSPYRGEGATEAFF. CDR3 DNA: TGTGCCAGCAGTCCTTACAGGGGCGAGGGAGCCACTGAAGCTTTCTTT.

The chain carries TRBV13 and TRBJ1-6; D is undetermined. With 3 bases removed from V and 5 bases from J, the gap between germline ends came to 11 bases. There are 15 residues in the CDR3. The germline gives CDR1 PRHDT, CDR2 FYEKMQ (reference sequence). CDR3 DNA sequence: TGTGCCAGCAGCTTCGGGGTCCAACATAATTCACCCCTCCACTTT. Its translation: CASSFGVQHNSPLHF. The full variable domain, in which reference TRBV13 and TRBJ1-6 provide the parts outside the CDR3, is AAGVIQSPRHLIKEKRETATLKCYPIPRHDTVYWYQQGPGQDPQFLISFYEKMQSDKGSIPDRFSAQQFSDYHSELNMSSLELGDSALYFCASSFGVQHNSPLHFGNGTRLTVT.

CDR3 nucleotides: TGTGCCACCAGCAGAGATTCGACGGGCAAAAACATTCAGTACTTC. Translation gives CATSRDSTGKNIQYF. The chain has TRBV15 and TRBJ2-4; D is undetermined. This CDR3 is 15 amino acids long. Trimming removed 0 bases at V and 3 bases at J, with 9 bases between. Germline-derived CDR1 and CDR2 are LNHNV and YYDKDF (reference sequence).

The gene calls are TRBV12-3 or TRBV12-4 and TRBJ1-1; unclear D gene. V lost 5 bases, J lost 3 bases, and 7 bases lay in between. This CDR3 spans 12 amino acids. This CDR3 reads CASSQLYTEAFF. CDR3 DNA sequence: TGTGCCAGCAGTCAGTTATACACTGAAGCTTTCTTT.

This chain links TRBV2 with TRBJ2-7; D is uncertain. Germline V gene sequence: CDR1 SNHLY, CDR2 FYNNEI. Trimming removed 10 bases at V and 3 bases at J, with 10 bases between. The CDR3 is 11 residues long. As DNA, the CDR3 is TGTGCCATTTCATCGAGCTACGAGCAGTACTTC. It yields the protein CAISSSYEQYF.

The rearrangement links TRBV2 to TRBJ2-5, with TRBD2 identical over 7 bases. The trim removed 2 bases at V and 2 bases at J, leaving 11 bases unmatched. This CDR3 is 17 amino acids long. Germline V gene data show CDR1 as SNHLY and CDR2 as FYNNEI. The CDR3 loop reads CASSEYGGGEIQETQYF. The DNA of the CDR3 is TGTGCCAGCAGTGAATACGGCGGGGGTGAGATACAAGAGACCCAGTACTTC.

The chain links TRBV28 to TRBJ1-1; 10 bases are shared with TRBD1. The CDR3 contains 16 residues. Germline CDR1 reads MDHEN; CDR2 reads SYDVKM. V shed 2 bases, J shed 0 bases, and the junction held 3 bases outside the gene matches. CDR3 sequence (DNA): TGTGCCAGCAGTTTACCGACAGGGGGCCTGAACACTGAAGCTTTCTTT. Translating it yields CASSLPTGGLNTEAFF.

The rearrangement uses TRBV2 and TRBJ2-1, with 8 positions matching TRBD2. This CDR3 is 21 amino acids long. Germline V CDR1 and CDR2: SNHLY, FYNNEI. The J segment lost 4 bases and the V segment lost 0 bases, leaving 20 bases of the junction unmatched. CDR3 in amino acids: CASSEAKAGGLPTIRYNEQFF. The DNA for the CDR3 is TGTGCCAGCAGTGAAGCAAAGGCGGGAGGCCTCCCCACGATACGTTACAATGAGCAGTTCTTC.

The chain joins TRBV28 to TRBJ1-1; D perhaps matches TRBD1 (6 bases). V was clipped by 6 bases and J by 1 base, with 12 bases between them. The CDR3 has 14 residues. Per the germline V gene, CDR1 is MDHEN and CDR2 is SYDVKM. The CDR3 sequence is CASRGRTENTEAFF. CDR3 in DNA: TGTGCCAGCAGAGGGCGGACAGAGAACACTGAAGCTTTCTTT.

The CDR3 protein is CASSQATGGTYEQYF. The CDR3 region has the DNA TGCGCCAGCAGCCAAGCCACAGGGGGTACCTACGAGCAGTACTTC. The V gene is TRBV4-3, the J gene TRBJ2-7; 8 nucleotides agree with TRBD1. V gave up 1 base and J gave up 2 bases; unmatched junction bases: 4. The germline CDR1 and CDR2 sequences are LGHNA and YSLEER. There are 15 residues in the CDR3.

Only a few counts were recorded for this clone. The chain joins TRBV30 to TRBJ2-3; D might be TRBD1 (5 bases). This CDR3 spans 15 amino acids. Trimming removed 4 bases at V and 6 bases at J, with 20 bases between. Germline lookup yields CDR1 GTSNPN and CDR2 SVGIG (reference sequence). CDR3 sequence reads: CAWTQNGLPGDTQYF. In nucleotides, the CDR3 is TGTGCCTGGACCCAAAACGGCCTACCAGGGGATACGCAGTATTTT.

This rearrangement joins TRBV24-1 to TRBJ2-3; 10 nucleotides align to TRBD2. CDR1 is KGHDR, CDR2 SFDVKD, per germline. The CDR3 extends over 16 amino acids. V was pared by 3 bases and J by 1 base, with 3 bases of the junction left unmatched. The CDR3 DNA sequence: TGTGCCACCAGTGATCCCGGACTAGCGGGCACAGATACGCAGTATTTT. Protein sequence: CATSDPGLAGTDTQYF.

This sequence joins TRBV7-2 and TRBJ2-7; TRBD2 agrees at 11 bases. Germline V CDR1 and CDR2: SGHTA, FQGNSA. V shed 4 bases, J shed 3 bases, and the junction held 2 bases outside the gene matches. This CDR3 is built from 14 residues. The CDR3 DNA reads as TGTGCCAGCAGCTCTAGCGGGGGGTACTACGAGCAGTACTTC. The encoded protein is CASSSSGGYYEQYF.

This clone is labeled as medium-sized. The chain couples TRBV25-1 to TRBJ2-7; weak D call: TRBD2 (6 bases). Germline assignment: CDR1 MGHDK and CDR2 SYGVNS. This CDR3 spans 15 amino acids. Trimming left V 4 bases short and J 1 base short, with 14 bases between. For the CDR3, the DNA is TGTGCCAGCAGTGGGGGGGACGTTGATTCCTACGAGCAGTACTTC. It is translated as CASSGGDVDSYEQYF.

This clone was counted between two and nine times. CDR3 coding DNA: TGTGCCACCAGTGATTTGAGACAGGGTCGCACAGATACGCAGTATTTT. Its translation: CATSDLRQGRTDTQYF. The chain links TRBV24-1 to TRBJ2-3, with 7 positions matching TRBD1. With 0 bases clipped from V and 1 base from J, the junction kept 3 bases outside the gene matches. This CDR3 is built from 16 residues. Per the germline V gene, CDR1 is KGHDR and CDR2 is SFDVKD.

The CDR3, as DNA: TGTGCCAGCAGTTTTGGGGCAGGGAACTATGGCTACACCTTC. It encodes CASSFGAGNYGYTF. The chain couples TRBV27 to TRBJ1-2; a weak D match, TRBD1 (5 bases). Germline lookup yields CDR1 MNHEY and CDR2 SMNVEV (reference sequence). V was trimmed by 3 bases and J by 2 bases, leaving 10 bases between them. This CDR3 is built from 14 residues.

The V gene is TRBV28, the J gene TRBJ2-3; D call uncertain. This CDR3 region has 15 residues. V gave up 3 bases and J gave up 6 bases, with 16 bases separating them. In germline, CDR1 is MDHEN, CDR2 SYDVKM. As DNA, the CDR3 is TGTGCCAGCAGTTTGCCAAGCCAACTTACCGATACGCAGTATTTT. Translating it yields CASSLPSQLTDTQYF.

CDR3 DNA: TGTGCCAGCAGCTTAGGGGGCCCCGCGGCGACTGAAGCTTTCTTT. Protein product: CASSLGGPAATEAFF. The chain has TRBV7-9 and TRBJ1-1, with a possible D match to TRBD1 (5 bases). This CDR3 has 15 residues. Germline loops: CDR1 SEHNR, CDR2 FQNEAQ (reference sequence). V lost 1 base to trimming and J lost 5 bases, with 14 bases between them.

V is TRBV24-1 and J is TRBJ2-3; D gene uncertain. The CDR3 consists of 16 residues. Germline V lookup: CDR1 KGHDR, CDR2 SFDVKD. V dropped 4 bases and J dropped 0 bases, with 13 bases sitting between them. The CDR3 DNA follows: TGTGCCACCAGTGAAACGACGGGTTTAAGCACAGATACGCAGTATTTT. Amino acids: CATSETTGLSTDTQYF.

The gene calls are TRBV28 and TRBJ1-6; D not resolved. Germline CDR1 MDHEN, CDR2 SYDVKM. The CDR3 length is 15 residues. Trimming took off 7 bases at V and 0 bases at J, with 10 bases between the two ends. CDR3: CASTSGSSYNSPLHF. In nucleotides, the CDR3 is TGTGCCAGCACCTCCGGGAGCTCCTATAATTCACCCCTCCACTTT.

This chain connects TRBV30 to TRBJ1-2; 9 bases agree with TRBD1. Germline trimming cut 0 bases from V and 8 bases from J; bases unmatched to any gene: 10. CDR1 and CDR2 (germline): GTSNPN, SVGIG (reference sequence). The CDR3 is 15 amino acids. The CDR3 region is CAWSVWGQGREGYTF. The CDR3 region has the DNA TGTGCCTGGAGTGTTTGGGGACAGGGAAGAGAGGGCTACACCTTC.

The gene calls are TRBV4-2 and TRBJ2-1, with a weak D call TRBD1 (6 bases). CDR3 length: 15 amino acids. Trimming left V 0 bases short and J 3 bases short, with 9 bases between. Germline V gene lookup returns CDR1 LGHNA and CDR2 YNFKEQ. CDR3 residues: CASSQEGGYYNEQFF. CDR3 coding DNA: TGTGCCAGCAGCCAAGAAGGGGGATACTACAATGAGCAGTTCTTC.

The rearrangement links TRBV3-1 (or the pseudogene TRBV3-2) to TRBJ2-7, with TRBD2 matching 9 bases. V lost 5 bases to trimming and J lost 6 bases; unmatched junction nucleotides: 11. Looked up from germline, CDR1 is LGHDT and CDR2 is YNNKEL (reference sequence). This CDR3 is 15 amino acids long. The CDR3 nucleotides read TGTGCCAGCAGCGGTCTGCGGGGGGGGATCGGCGAGCAGTACTTC. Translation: CASSGLRGGIGEQYF.